Each of the 30 T cell receptor beta chains below was sequenced from the same sample in a study of CD8 T cells in ankylosing spondylitis. Via MiXCR, TCRdb re-called the 5' RACE reads, giving one row per CDR3 protein. The repertoire holds 36,000 or so distinct CDR3 sequences, with roughly 11% as singletons. Sequencing input: synovial fluid, either unsorted or a sorted T cell fraction (not recorded which). All receptors come from a male donor with ankylosing spondylitis.

This sequence joins TRBV7-2 and TRBJ2-5; 9 bases are shared with TRBD1. CDR3 length: 15 residues. Unmatched junction bases numbered 6, after V lost 5 bases and J lost 2 bases. Per germline, CDR1 SGHTA and CDR2 FQGNSA. In nucleotides, the CDR3 is TGTGCCAGCAGCCCCCCGGGACAGGGTCAAGAGACCCAGTACTTC. Encoded protein: CASSPPGQGQETQYF. Combining the CDR3 with reference TRBV7-2 and TRBJ2-5 gives the whole variable domain GAGVSQSPSNKVTEKGKDVELRCDPISGHTALYWYRQSLGQGLEFLIYFQGNSAPDKSGLPSDRFSAERTGGSVSTLTIQRTQQEDSAVYLCASSPPGQGQETQYFGPGTRLLVL.

In this sample, this clonotype turned up many times. The rearrangement joins TRBV7-3 to TRBJ2-5, with a weak D call TRBD1 (6 bases). V was pared by 1 base and J by 4 bases, with 13 bases between. The V gene's germline CDR1 is SGHTA and CDR2 FQGTGA. This CDR3 spans 15 amino acids. This CDR3 is CASSLNAGAGETQYF. CDR3 DNA sequence: TGTGCCAGCAGCTTAAACGCAGGGGCGGGAGAGACCCAGTACTTC. The variable domain in full, completed from reference TRBV7-3 and TRBJ2-5, reads GAGVSQTPSNKVTEKGKYVELRCDPISGHTALYWYRQSLGQGPEFLIYFQGTGAADDSGLPNDRFFAVRPEGSVSTLKIQRTERGDSAVYLCASSLNAGAGETQYFGPGTRLLVL.

This clonotype was counted ten times or more. This rearrangement joins TRBV11-3 to TRBJ1-1, with D possibly being TRBD1 (5 bases). Trimming removed 5 bases at V and 6 bases at J, with 16 bases between. Germline V CDR1 and CDR2: SGHNT, YENEEA. The CDR3 contains 14 residues. The CDR3: CASSLTPGSAEAFF. In nucleotides, the CDR3 is TGTGCCAGCAGCCTAACCCCAGGGTCGGCTGAAGCTTTCTTT.

In this sample, this clonotype turned up a few times. The rearrangement links TRBV5-1 to TRBJ2-1, with 9 positions matching TRBD2. Germline-derived CDR1 and CDR2 are SGHRS and YFSETQ. The V and J ends lost 0 bases and 7 bases, in that order; junction bases with no gene match: 8. This CDR3 is 16 amino acids long. The CDR3 DNA reads as TGCGCCAGCAGCTTGGTCGTTAGCGGGAGTGGAAATGAGCAGTTCTTC. Translation: CASSLVVSGSGNEQFF. Using reference TRBV5-1 and TRBJ2-1 for the parts outside the CDR3, the full variable domain is KAGVTQTPRYLIKTRGQQVTLSCSPISGHRSVSWYQQTPGQGLQFLFEYFSETQRNKGNFPGRFSGRQFSNSRSEMNVSTLELGDSALYLCASSLVVSGSGNEQFFGPGTRLTVL.

This clonotype was counted at least ten times. The V and J genes are TRBV5-1 and TRBJ2-2; 9 nucleotides align to TRBD2. The CDR3 sequence is 17 residues long. Germline assignment: CDR1 SGHRS and CDR2 YFSETQ. The trim removed 0 bases at V and 0 bases at J, leaving 3 bases unmatched. The CDR3 region has the DNA TGCGCCAGCAGCTTGGATGCGGGAGGGCCGAACACCGGGGAGCTGTTTTTT. Protein sequence: CASSLDAGGPNTGELFF.

The chain joins TRBV2 to TRBJ2-7; D is unresolved. Germline CDR1 is SNHLY and CDR2 is FYNNEI. V was cut by 4 bases and J by 2 bases, with 6 bases left in between. The CDR3 sequence is 12 residues long. Here the CDR3 reads CASSAYTYEQYF. Written as DNA, the CDR3 is TGTGCCAGCAGTGCATACACCTACGAGCAGTACTTC.

V usage is TRBV5-5 and J usage is TRBJ2-7, with 7 bases lining up with TRBD2. Germline-derived CDR1 and CDR2 are SGHKS and YYEKEE (reference sequence). Unmatched junction bases numbered 8, after V lost 4 bases and J lost 4 bases. CDR3 length: 14 amino acids. CDR3 sequence (DNA): TGTGCCAGCAGCATGGGGTCTAGCGGATACGAGCAGTACTTC. Translation: CASSMGSSGYEQYF.

This clonotype has a count of ten or more. This chain uses TRBV30 with TRBJ2-1; D is uncertain. The germline gives CDR1 GTSNPN, CDR2 SVGIG (reference sequence). V lost 1 base, J lost 8 bases, and 9 bases lay in between. The CDR3 has 12 residues. The chain's CDR3 is CAWSGLGHEQFF. The CDR3 bases are TGTGCCTGGAGTGGGCTCGGCCATGAGCAGTTCTTC.

This clonotype was counted at least ten times. The chain carries TRBV20-1 and TRBJ2-7, with TRBD2 matching over 10 bases. The V gene end was trimmed by 7 bases and the J gene end by 3 bases; junction bases not matched to a gene: 9. Germline CDR1 DFQATT, CDR2 SNEGSKA (reference sequence). The length of the CDR3 is 14 residues. CDR3 bases: TGCAGTGTCCTTAGCGGGAGGAGTCACTACGAGCAGTACTTC. Translation gives CSVLSGRSHYEQYF.

The genes are TRBV28 and TRBJ1-5; a weak D match, TRBD1 (5 bases). This CDR3 contains 17 residues. Germline lookup yields CDR1 MDHEN and CDR2 SYDVKM. V dropped 6 bases and J dropped 4 bases, with 22 bases sitting between them. This chain's CDR3 is CASSPRGPGSPNQPQHF. The DNA of the CDR3 is TGTGCCAGCAGCCCTAGGGGTCCAGGGTCTCCGAATCAGCCCCAGCATTTT.

This clonotype has ten or more counts. J is TRBJ2-1 and V is TRBV2; 9 nucleotides agree with TRBD2. V shed 0 bases and J 6 bases; nucleotides not matched to a gene: 3. Looked up from germline, CDR1 is SNHLY and CDR2 is FYNNEI. This CDR3 region has 15 residues. The CDR3 spells CASSEASGSTNEQFF. CDR3 nucleotides: TGTGCCAGCAGTGAAGCTAGCGGGAGTACCAATGAGCAGTTCTTC.

The rearrangement links TRBV7-2 to TRBJ2-7, with TRBD2 matching 8 bases. The CDR3 has 16 residues. V lost 2 bases to trimming and J lost 3 bases; unmatched junction nucleotides: 9. CDR1 and CDR2 (germline): SGHTA, FQGNSA. CDR3 in DNA: TGTGCCAGCAGCTTACCCGCTGCGGGAGGATACTACGAGCAGTACTTC. Translating gives CASSLPAAGGYYEQYF.

This clonotype has just a few counts. The gene calls are TRBV5-5 and TRBJ2-7; D uncertain. V was cut by 2 bases and J by 0 bases, with 6 bases left in between. This CDR3 comprises 13 residues. Germline V gives CDR1 SGHKS, CDR2 YYEKEE (reference sequence). In DNA, the CDR3 is TGTGCCAGCAGCTTTTCCAGCTCCTACGAGCAGTACTTC. It encodes CASSFSSSYEQYF.

The chain carries TRBV27 and TRBJ2-1; 10 bases are a match to TRBD2. Losses at the gene ends were 3 bases for V and 7 bases for J; bases not matched to a gene: 3. Germline V gene sequence: CDR1 MNHEY, CDR2 SMNVEV (reference sequence). The CDR3 contains 14 residues. The CDR3 region has the DNA TGTGCCAGCAGTTTGGCAGCGGGGGGGAATGAGCAGTTCTTC. Translating it yields CASSLAAGGNEQFF.

In this sample, this clonotype turned up once. The chain couples TRBV4-1 to TRBJ2-5; 9 positions agree with TRBD2. Germline assignment: CDR1 MGHRA and CDR2 YSYEKL. The CDR3 contains 17 residues. V was clipped by 0 bases and J by 3 bases; unmatched bases: 8. CDR3 loop: CASSQERREGSKETQYF. The CDR3 coding sequence is TGCGCCAGCAGCCAAGAGCGGCGGGAGGGCTCGAAAGAGACCCAGTACTTC.

This clonotype was observed many times. The rearrangement uses TRBV11-2 and TRBJ1-1; no clear D. The germline V gene has CDR1 SGHAT and CDR2 FQNNGV. The CDR3 sequence is 12 residues long. Deletions cut 6 bases from V and 6 bases from J, with 11 bases between. The CDR3 reads CASSSGMAEAFF. CDR3 bases: TGTGCCAGCAGTTCCGGGATGGCTGAAGCTTTCTTT.

This clonotype has a count of ten or more. The chain links TRBV29-1 to TRBJ2-7, with D tentatively TRBD1 (6 bases). The CDR3 extends over 14 amino acids. The V end lost 4 bases, the J end lost 3 bases, and 16 bases lay between the germline ends. The V gene's germline CDR1 is SQVTM and CDR2 ANQGSEA. As DNA, the CDR3 is TGCAGCGTTGGAGGTACGGGACACCACTACGAGCAGTACTTC. Protein product: CSVGGTGHHYEQYF.

The CDR3 sequence is CATSREALGLAGAADEQFF. The CDR3, as DNA: TGTGCCACCAGCAGAGAGGCCCTCGGACTAGCGGGAGCTGCGGATGAGCAGTTCTTC. The chain carries TRBV15 and TRBJ2-1; 13 bases align to TRBD2. Unmatched junction bases numbered 13, after V lost 0 bases and J lost 8 bases. Per the germline V gene, CDR1 is LNHNV and CDR2 is YYDKDF (reference sequence). The CDR3 has 19 amino acids.

This clonotype was observed at least ten times. The rearrangement links TRBV20-1 to TRBJ2-3; 12 bases match TRBD2. Germline CDR1 and CDR2: DFQATT and SNEGSKA (reference sequence). CDR3 length: 15 residues. Trimming removed 5 bases from V and 4 bases from J; junction bases left unmatched: 7. CDR3: CSAVRLAGVADTQYF. The CDR3 bases are TGCAGTGCTGTGAGACTAGCGGGAGTAGCAGATACGCAGTATTTT.

V usage is TRBV7-3 and J usage is TRBJ2-7; D assignment may be TRBD1 or TRBD2 (6 bases each). V was clipped by 5 bases and J by 0 bases, with 14 bases between them. The CDR3 is 15 residues long. Germline-derived CDR1 and CDR2 are SGHTA and FQGTGA. CDR3 protein: CASSISGGGSYEQYF. The CDR3 DNA reads as TGTGCCAGCAGCATTAGCGGAGGGGGCTCCTACGAGCAGTACTTC.

This clonotype was seen a few times. A much larger clone lies a single base off, so this may be a read error. This CDR3 fails to terminate in the conserved phenylalanine or tryptophan, so it likely reflects a read error. The CDR3 nucleotides are TGCAGCGTTGAAGCGGGGGGCGCACGGGCCACTGAAGCTTTCCTT. It is translated as CSVEAGGARATEAFL. This chain uses TRBV29-1 with TRBJ1-1; possibly TRBD1 for D (6 bases). From germline, CDR1 is SQVTM and CDR2 ANQGSEA. This CDR3 spans 15 amino acids. The V gene lost 1 base and the J gene lost 4 bases, with 16 bases spanning the gap.

This clonotype was picked up many times. The chain recombines TRBV9 with TRBJ2-7; 9 bases align to TRBD1. The V and J ends lost 2 bases and 2 bases, in that order; junction bases with no gene match: 2. In germline, CDR1 is SGDLS, CDR2 YYNGEE. This CDR3 contains 14 residues. The CDR3 protein is CASSVGTGTYEQYF. CDR3 sequence (DNA): TGTGCCAGCAGCGTGGGGACAGGGACCTACGAGCAGTACTTC. The full variable domain, its missing parts supplied by reference TRBV9 and TRBJ2-7, is DSGVTQTPKHLITATGQRVTLRCSPRSGDLSVYWYQQSLDQGLQFLIQYYNGEERAKGNILERFSAQQFPDLHSELNLSSLELGDSALYFCASSVGTGTYEQYFGPGTRLTVT.

CDR3 amino acids: CASKTSGGELFF. The CDR3, as DNA: TGTGCCAGCAAGACCAGTGGGGGGGAGCTGTTTTTT. The V gene is TRBV2, the J gene TRBJ2-2; no firm D call. Trimming shortened V by 7 bases and J by 8 bases, and 11 bases separated the two germline ends. This CDR3 is built from 12 residues. Germline V gene sequence: CDR1 SNHLY, CDR2 FYNNEI. Full variable domain (outside the CDR3, taken from reference TRBV2 and TRBJ2-2): EPEVTQTPSHQVTQMGQEVILRCVPISNHLYFYWYRQILGQKVEFLVSFYNNEISEKSEIFDDQFSVERPDGSNFTLKIRSTKLEDSAMYFCASKTSGGELFFGEGSRLTVL.

The chain carries TRBV11-3 and TRBJ2-2, with D possibly being TRBD1 or TRBD2 (5 bases each). The CDR3 is 16 amino acids. V gave up 1 base and J gave up 5 bases, with 14 bases separating them. CDR1 is SGHNT and CDR2 is YENEEA in the germline V gene. The CDR3 DNA is TGTGCCAGCAGCTTAGGTCTGCAGGGAGTGACCGGGGAGCTGTTTTTT. Translated, it gives CASSLGLQGVTGELFF.

The rearrangement links TRBV7-2 to TRBJ1-5; 8 nucleotides align to TRBD1. Germline V lookup: CDR1 SGHTA, CDR2 FQGNSA. Unmatched junction bases numbered 13, after V lost 0 bases and J lost 6 bases. There are 18 residues in the CDR3. The CDR3 region is CASSLAPVQGAYGQPQHF. For the CDR3, the DNA is TGTGCCAGCAGCTTAGCGCCCGTGCAGGGGGCCTATGGTCAGCCCCAGCATTTT.

V and J are TRBV29-1 and TRBJ1-1; no clear D. Germline V gene sequence: CDR1 SQVTM, CDR2 ANQGSEA. Trimming removed 5 bases at V and 2 bases at J, with 15 bases between. The CDR3 is 14 amino acids. The CDR3, as DNA: TGCAGCGTTACAAGGAAACAGTTAAACACTGAAGCTTTCTTT. It specifies CSVTRKQLNTEAFF.

This sequence joins TRBV5-1 and TRBJ2-7, with D possibly matching TRBD1 (6 bases). Germline CDR1 SGHRS, CDR2 YFSETQ. V gave up 4 bases and J gave up 10 bases, with 21 bases separating them. This CDR3 is built from 14 residues. The CDR3: CASSPETGVKYQYF. The DNA of the CDR3 is TGCGCCAGCAGCCCCGAGACAGGCGTAAAATATCAGTACTTC.

This clonotype occurred many times. The chain carries TRBV6-1 and TRBJ1-3; D ambiguous. Germline CDR1 reads MNHNS; CDR2 reads SASEGT. The CDR3 is 14 amino acids. V shed 2 bases and J shed 7 bases, with 12 bases lying between them. CDR3 in DNA: TGTGCCAGCAGTGAAAGTTCCCTCGGGAACACCATATATTTT. Translating it yields CASSESSLGNTIYF.

The J gene is TRBJ2-7, the V gene TRBV7-2, with 9 bases lining up with TRBD2. The junction had 8 bases not matched to a gene; V was cut back by 5 bases and J by 3 bases. CDR1 SGHTA and CDR2 FQGNSA come from the germline V gene. The CDR3 spans 15 residues. The CDR3 protein is CASSRAGGQYYEQYF. DNA of the CDR3: TGTGCCAGCAGCAGAGCGGGAGGCCAATACTACGAGCAGTACTTC.

V and J are TRBV11-1 and TRBJ2-2; 7 positions agree with TRBD1. Per germline, CDR1 SGHAT and CDR2 FQDESV (reference sequence). The CDR3 is 18 amino acids. The J segment lost 4 bases and the V segment lost 5 bases, leaving 16 bases of the junction unmatched. Here the CDR3 reads CASSPGQVNEGVTGELFF. As DNA, the CDR3 is TGTGCCAGCAGCCCCGGACAGGTAAACGAAGGAGTCACCGGGGAGCTGTTTTTT.